This TCR beta chain was captured in a study of cytomegalovirus exposure and HLA in healthy donors. The PCR ran on 60 Vbeta and 13 Jbeta primers. Assay: immunoSEQ multiplex PCR; the TCRdb copy retains only in-frame clones and omits some. The sample holds under 95,000 clones, 60% to 80% seen once. Trimming left V 8 bases short and J 5 bases short, with 6 bases between. Germline V CDR1 and CDR2: MGHDK, SYGVNS. CDR3 length equals 11 residues. V gene TRBV25-1 combines with J gene TRBJ1-4; D remains ambiguous. Material: PBMCs. The receptor comes from a boy aged 10-17 years in good health and CMV-seronegative. CDR3 amino acids: CASSTNEKLFF. CDR3 coding DNA: TGTGCCAGCTCGACAAATGAAAAACTGTTTTTT.